This entry is about one TCR beta chain. The antigen remains unidentified. Sequencing libraries for TCR beta were prepared with iRepertoire HTBI primers and Arm-PCR of CDR3 regions. TCRdb re-derived calls from the multiplex PCR reads in MiXCR, one entry per CDR3 protein. In the table there are about 470,000 distinct CDR3 sequences, about a sixth of which are singletons. Time point denoted: newly diagnosed GD, antithyroid drugs for less than 3 months. PBMC-extracted RNA yielded the TCR library. Doctors identified Graves' disease using the American Thyroid Association guidelines. As collected, the peripheral blood samples measured about 9.6 milliliters each and went into EDTA tubes. This specimen belongs to a study of regulatory T cells in long-lasting Graves disease. Study background: Newly diagnosed Graves' patients had under 3 months of antithyroid drugs. Whole-study findings and limits: TCR diversity was lower in persistent Graves' patients than in newly diagnosed ones.

CDR3 length: 8 amino acids. Germline V gives CDR1 SQVTM, CDR2 ANQGSEA. V was trimmed by 8 bases and J by 12 bases, leaving 7 bases between them. These same records also appear under a second study, on T cells in Graves' hyperthyroidism and ophthalmopathy.

The chain uses TRBV29-1 and TRBJ2-2; D is unclear. The receptor was derived from a man aged 40-49 years with Graves disease. The starting material was peripheral blood mononuclear cells (PBMCs), obtained at new diagnosis, from a patient treated with antithyroid drugs. In nucleotides, the CDR3 is TGCAGCCCCCGTCAGCTGTTTTTT. This translates into CSPRQLFF.